The sequence of this T cell receptor (beta chain) was determined in a study of T cell responses to AZD1222 COVID-19 vaccine. Study-wide results and limits: Possibly, clonal diversity was underestimated; donors were largely white British and included more females.

Per the germline V gene, CDR1 is SGHRS and CDR2 is YFSETQ. Between the trimmed V and J ends, which lost 6 bases and 0 bases, there was a span of 12 bases. The CDR3 is 14 residues long. As concerns this clone: The antigen is unknown.

Profiled with immunoSEQ multiplex PCR; TCRdb holds only in-frame clones, not every one. Of about 200,000 clones in the sample, 85% to 95% are singletons; the top ten hold 1% to 1.5%. This TCR was recovered from an adult in good health. The gene calls are TRBV5-1 and TRBJ1-1, with a tentative D call TRBD1 (6 bases). Sequences were derived from peripheral blood, sampled on day 0 of AZD1222 vaccination. CDR3 DNA: TGCGCCAGCACGTTGACAGGATTGAACACTGAAGCTTTCTTT. It codes for CASTLTGLNTEAFF.